Sequencing of this T cell receptor beta chain was carried out in a study of fetal regulatory T cell absence and autoimmunity. CDR3 length: 15 residues. Germline V gene lookup returns CDR1 MRHNA and CDR2 SNTAGT. Trimming shortened V by 5 bases and J by 2 bases, and 15 bases separated the two germline ends. Clones were read by immunoSEQ multiplex PCR, and TCRdb kept only the in-frame ones, dropping some. The sample consists of roughly 95,000 clones, approximately 79% of them appearing once. The clonotype originates from a male donor with IPEX syndrome. The rearrangement joins TRBV6-4 to TRBJ1-1; weak D call: TRBD1 (5 bases). Sequencing was done on a sample of pancreas tissue. The CDR3 coding sequence is TGTGCCAGCAGTCCCGGGGCCCTAACAAACACTGAAGCTTTCTTT. Protein: CASSPGALTNTEAFF.